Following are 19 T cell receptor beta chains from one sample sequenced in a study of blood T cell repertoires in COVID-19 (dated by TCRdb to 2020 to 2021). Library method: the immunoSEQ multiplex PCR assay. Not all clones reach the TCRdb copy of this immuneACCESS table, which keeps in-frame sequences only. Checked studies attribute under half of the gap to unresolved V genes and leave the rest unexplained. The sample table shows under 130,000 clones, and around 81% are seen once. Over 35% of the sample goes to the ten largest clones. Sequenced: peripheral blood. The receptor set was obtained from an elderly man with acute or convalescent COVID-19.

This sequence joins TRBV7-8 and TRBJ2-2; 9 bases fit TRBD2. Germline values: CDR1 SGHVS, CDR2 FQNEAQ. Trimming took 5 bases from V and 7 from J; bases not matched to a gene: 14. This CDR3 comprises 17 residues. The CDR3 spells CASSPRGSGSAGGELFF. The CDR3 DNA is TGTGCCAGCAGCCCTCGGGGTAGCGGGAGTGCTGGCGGGGAGCTGTTTTTT.

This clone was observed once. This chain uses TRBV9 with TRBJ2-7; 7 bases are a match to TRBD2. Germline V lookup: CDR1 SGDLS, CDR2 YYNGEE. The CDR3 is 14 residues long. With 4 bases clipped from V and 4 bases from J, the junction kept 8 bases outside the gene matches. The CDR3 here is CASSTGGGRYEQYF. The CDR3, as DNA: TGTGCCAGCAGCACCGGGGGAGGGCGGTACGAGCAGTACTTC.

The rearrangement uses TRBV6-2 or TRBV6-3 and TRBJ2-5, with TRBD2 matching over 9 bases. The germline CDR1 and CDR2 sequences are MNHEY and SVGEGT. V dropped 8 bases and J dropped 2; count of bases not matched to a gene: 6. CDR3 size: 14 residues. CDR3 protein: CASRLAGGQETQYF. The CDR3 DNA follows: TGTGCCAGCCGCCTGGCGGGAGGGCAAGAGACCCAGTACTTC.

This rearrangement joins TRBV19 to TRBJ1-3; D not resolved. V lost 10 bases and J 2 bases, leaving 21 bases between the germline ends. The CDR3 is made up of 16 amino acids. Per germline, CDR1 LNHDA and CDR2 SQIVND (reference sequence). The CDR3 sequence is CATSSRGLLTGNTIYF. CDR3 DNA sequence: TGTGCCACCTCCTCTCGCGGGCTTCTAACTGGAAACACCATATATTTT.

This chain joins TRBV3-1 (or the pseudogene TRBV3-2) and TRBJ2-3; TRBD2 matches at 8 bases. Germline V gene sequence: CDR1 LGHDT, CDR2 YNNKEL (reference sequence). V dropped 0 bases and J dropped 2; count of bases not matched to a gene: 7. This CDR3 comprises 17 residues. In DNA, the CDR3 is TGTGCCAGCAGCCAAGACCGCTCCGGGAGGGCCACAGATACGCAGTATTTT. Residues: CASSQDRSGRATDTQYF.

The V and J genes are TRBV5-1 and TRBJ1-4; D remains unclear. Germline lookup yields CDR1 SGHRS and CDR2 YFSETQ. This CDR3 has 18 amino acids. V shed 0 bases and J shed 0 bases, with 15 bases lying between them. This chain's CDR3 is CASSLAEAPTTTNEKLFF. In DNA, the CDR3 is TGCGCCAGCAGCTTGGCAGAGGCCCCAACTACAACTAATGAAAAACTGTTTTTT.

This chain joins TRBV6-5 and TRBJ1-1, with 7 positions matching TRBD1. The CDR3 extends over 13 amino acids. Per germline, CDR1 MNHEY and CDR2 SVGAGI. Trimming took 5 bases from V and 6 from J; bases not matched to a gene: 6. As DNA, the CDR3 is TGTGCCAGCAGTAGACAGGGCAGAGCTGAAGCTTTCTTT. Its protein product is CASSRQGRAEAFF.

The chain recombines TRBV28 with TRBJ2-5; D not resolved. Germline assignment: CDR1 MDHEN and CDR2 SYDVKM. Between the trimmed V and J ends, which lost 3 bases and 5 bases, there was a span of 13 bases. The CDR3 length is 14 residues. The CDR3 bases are TGTGCCAGCAGTTTTTCTATGACTCGTGAGACCCAGTACTTC. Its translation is CASSFSMTRETQYF.

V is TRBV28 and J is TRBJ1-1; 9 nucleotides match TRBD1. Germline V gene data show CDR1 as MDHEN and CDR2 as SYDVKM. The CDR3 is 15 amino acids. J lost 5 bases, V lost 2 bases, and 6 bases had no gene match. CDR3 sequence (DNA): TGTGCCAGCAGTTTAGGCGGGACAGGGAGGACTGAAGCTTTCTTT. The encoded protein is CASSLGGTGRTEAFF.

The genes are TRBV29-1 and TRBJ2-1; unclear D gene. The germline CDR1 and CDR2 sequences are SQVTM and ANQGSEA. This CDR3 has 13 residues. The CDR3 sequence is CTGGGSSYNEQFF. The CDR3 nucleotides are TGCACCGGTGGCGGAAGCTCCTACAATGAGCAGTTCTTC.

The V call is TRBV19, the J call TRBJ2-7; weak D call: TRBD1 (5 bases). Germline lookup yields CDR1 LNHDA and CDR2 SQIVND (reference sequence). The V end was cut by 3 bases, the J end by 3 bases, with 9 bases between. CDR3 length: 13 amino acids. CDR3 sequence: CASSIQGLYEQYF. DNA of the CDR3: TGTGCCAGTAGTATTCAGGGCCTCTACGAGCAGTACTTC.

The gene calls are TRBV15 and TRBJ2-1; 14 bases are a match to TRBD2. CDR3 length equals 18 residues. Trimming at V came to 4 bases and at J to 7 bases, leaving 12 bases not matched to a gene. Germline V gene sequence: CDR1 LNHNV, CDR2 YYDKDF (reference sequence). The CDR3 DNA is TGTGCCACCAGCAAGACCGGGACTAGCGGGAGAGTGAGGAATGAGCAGTTCTTC. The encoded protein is CATSKTGTSGRVRNEQFF.

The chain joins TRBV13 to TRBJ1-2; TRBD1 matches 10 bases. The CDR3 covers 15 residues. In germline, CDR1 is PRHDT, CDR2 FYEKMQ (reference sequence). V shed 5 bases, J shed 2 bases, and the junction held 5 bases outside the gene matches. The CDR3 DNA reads TGTGCCAGCAGCCAACGGACAGGGGGGAACTATGGCTACACCTTC. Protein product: CASSQRTGGNYGYTF.

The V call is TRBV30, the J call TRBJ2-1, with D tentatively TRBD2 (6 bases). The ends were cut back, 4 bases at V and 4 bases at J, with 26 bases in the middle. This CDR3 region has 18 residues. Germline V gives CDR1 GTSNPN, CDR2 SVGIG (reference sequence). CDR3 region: CAWIEERRAREAYNEQFF. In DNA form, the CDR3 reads TGTGCCTGGATAGAAGAACGGAGGGCGCGAGAGGCATACAATGAGCAGTTCTTC.

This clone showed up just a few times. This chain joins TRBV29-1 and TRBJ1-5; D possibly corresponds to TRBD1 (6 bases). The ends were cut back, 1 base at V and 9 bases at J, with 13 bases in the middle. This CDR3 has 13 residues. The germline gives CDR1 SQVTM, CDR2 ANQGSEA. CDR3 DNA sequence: TGCAGCGTTGAAGTGGGGCGGGGGCGGCCCCAGCATTTT. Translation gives CSVEVGRGRPQHF.

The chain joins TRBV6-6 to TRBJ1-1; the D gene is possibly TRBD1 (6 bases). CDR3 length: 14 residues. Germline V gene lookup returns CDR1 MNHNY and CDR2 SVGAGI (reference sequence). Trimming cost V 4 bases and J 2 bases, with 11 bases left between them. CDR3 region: CASSSPTGNTEAFF. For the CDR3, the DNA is TGTGCCAGCAGTTCCCCGACAGGTAACACTGAAGCTTTCTTT.

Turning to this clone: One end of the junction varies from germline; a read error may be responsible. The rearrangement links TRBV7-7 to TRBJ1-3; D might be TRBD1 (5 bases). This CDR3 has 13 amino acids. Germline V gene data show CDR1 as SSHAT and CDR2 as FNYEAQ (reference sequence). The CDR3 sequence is CASSQGTGNTIYF. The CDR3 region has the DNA TGTGCTAGCAGCCAGGGAACTGGAAACACCATATATTTT. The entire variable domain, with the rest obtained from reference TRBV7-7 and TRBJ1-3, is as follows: GAGVSQSPRYKVTKRGQDVTLRCDPISSHATLYWYQQALGQGPEFLTYFNYEAQPDKSGLPSDRFSAERPEGSISTLTIQRTEQRDSAMYRCASSQGTGNTIYFGEGSWLTVV.

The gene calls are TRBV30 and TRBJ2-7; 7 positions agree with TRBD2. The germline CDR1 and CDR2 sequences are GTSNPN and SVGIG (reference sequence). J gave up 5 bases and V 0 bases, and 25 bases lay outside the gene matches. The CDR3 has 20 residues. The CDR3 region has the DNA TGTGCCTGGAGTGTACTCGGACCCCATACCCCCGGCGGGAGAGGGAACGAGCAGTACTTC. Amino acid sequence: CAWSVLGPHTPGGRGNEQYF.

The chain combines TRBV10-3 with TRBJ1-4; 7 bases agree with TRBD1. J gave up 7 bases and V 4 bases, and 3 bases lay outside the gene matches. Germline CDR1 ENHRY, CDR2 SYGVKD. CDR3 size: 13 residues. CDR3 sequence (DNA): TGTGCCATCAGTGGCCGGGACAGTGAAAAACTGTTTTTT. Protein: CAISGRDSEKLFF.